The clone carrying this TCR beta chain was seen many times. Its target is unknown. TCRdb analysed the 5' RACE reads with MiXCR anew, one entry per CDR3 protein. Among around 500,000 distinct CDR3 sequences listed, 15% to 20% were seen once. The record originates from a study of T-cell memory formation after mild COVID-19. Findings and caveats of the study: Cross-reactive memory apparently joined, as some responding clones appeared in pre-infection memory.

The CDR3 totals 16 residues. Germline CDR1 is LNHNV and CDR2 is YYDKDF (reference sequence). Trimming removed 1 base at V and 0 bases at J, with 11 bases between. Input material: PBMCs or a T cell subset sorted from them (not recorded which). The sequence was obtained from an adult woman who had mild COVID-19 (a few samples of this study predate the infection). Cell type and time point are not known. The rearrangement uses TRBV15 and TRBJ2-3, with D possibly being TRBD2 (5 bases). The chain's CDR3 is CATSRVERASTDTQYF. Here the CDR3 DNA reads TGTGCCACCAGCAGAGTTGAGAGGGCAAGCACAGATACGCAGTATTTT.